This TCR beta chain was recovered during a study of T cell repertoires in cytomegalovirus infection. In the case of this clonotype: Its antigen is currently unknown.

TCRdb called the reads again in MiXCR, with one record for every CDR3 protein. The table includes a few hundred thousand distinct CDR3 sequences, approximately 15% detected once. Study conclusions and caveats: Predominance within the ex vivo response was attributable to HLA-C-restricted CMV-specific TCR beta clonotypes.

Sample: CD8+ T cells from PBMCs. This clonotype originated in a human donor in good health (CMV status not recorded). Some clones in this sample may be carry-over from other donors' samples.

CDR3 nucleotide sequence: TGTGCCAGCAGCTCGGTGCCCCGGACTAGCGGAGACAATGAGCAGTTCTTC. This encodes CASSSVPRTSGDNEQFF. The J gene is TRBJ2-1, the V gene TRBV5-4, with TRBD2 matching over 10 bases. With 3 bases clipped from V and 5 bases from J, the junction kept 11 bases outside the gene matches. This CDR3 is 17 amino acids long. Germline V gives CDR1 SGHNT, CDR2 YYREEE (reference sequence).